This TCR beta chain was sequenced for a study of control samples from healthy donors and cancer patients. Sequenced by immunoSEQ multiplex PCR; TCRdb stores in-frame clones only, minus some. The data contain about 130,000 clones, over 90% of them singletons. This clonotype originated in a man in his 60s with colorectal cancer. Input material: PBMCs.

The CDR3 DNA reads as TGCGCCAGCACCGACAGGGTTGGAAACACCATATATTTT. It yields the protein CASTDRVGNTIYF. The chain uses TRBV10-1 and TRBJ1-3; 7 bases align to TRBD1. V was pared by 7 bases and J by 3 bases, with 3 bases of the junction left unmatched. The CDR3 totals 13 residues. From germline, CDR1 is WNHNN and CDR2 SYGVQD (reference sequence).